This TCR beta chain was profiled in a study of identical twins. TCRdb ran MiXCR on the 5' RACE reads and lists one entry per CDR3 protein. The top ten clones hold 1.9% of a sample with about 220,000 distinct CDR3 sequences, about 7.5% of them seen once. V was trimmed by 0 bases and J by 4 bases, leaving 12 bases between them. The CDR3 contains 15 residues. Per germline, CDR1 LGHDT and CDR2 YNNKEL (reference sequence). In this sample, this clonotype turned up many times. Another study also made use of these data, one on yellow fever vaccine responses in identical twins.

This receptor was taken from a woman aged 18-29 years in good health. The sequenced material came from memory (CD45RO+) T cells sorted from blood. V and J are TRBV3-1 and TRBJ1-1; no reliable D call. The CDR3 spells CASSQDTGMGTEAFF. Here the CDR3 DNA reads TGTGCCAGCAGCCAAGATACGGGGATGGGCACTGAAGCTTTCTTT.